These 29 T cell receptor beta chains were sequenced from one sample in a study of cytomegalovirus exposure and HLA in healthy donors. The data were produced by immunoSEQ multiplex PCR, yet TCRdb's version contains in-frame clones alone and is incomplete. The sample consists of fewer than 120,000 clones, about nine tenths of them appearing once. The sequenced sample consisted of PBMCs. The receptors derive from a young woman in good health and CMV-seronegative.

About this clone: Other DNA sequences in the sample encode the same CDR3. This chain links TRBV5-1 with TRBJ1-2; D gene ambiguous. The germline V gene has CDR1 SGHRS and CDR2 YFSETQ. The ends were cut back, 2 bases at V and 0 bases at J, with 8 bases in the middle. The CDR3 has 14 residues. In DNA, the CDR3 is TGCGCCAGCAGCTTAGAGAGCCCTAACTATGGCTACACCTTC. The encoded protein is CASSLESPNYGYTF.

This clone was recorded only once. The chain uses TRBV20-1 and TRBJ1-4; no clear D gene. CDR3 length: 11 amino acids. The V end lost 6 bases, the J end lost 1 base, and 3 bases lay between the germline ends. Germline V CDR1 and CDR2: DFQATT, SNEGSKA (reference sequence). The CDR3 nucleotides are TGCAGTGCCCTAACTAATGAAAAACTGTTTTTT. Translation gives CSALTNEKLFF.

The genes are TRBV28 and TRBJ2-7, with 7 bases identical to TRBD1. Trimming removed 5 bases from V and 4 bases from J; junction bases left unmatched: 11. CDR1 is MDHEN and CDR2 is SYDVKM in the germline V gene. The CDR3 is 15 residues long. The DNA for the CDR3 is TGTGCCAGCAGTATACAAACCGGGACAGCATACGAGCAGTACTTC. This encodes CASSIQTGTAYEQYF.

The rearrangement uses TRBV28 and TRBJ2-1; TRBD1 agrees at 11 bases. CDR1 is MDHEN and CDR2 is SYDVKM in the germline V gene. V shed 4 bases, J shed 10 bases, and the junction held 15 bases outside the gene matches. The CDR3 covers 17 residues. CDR3 in DNA: TGTGCCAGCAGTTCCCCCCCCGGGACAGGGGGAAGGGGGGAGCAGTTCTTC. It encodes CASSSPPGTGGRGEQFF.

The chain carries TRBV5-1 and TRBJ1-5, with 9 nucleotides matching TRBD1. The CDR3 length is 17 residues. Per germline, CDR1 SGHRS and CDR2 YFSETQ. Germline trimming cut 4 bases from V and 5 bases from J; bases unmatched to any gene: 13. In DNA, the CDR3 is TGCGCCAGCAGCGGAGTACAGGGGGCGGACTACTATCAGCCCCAGCATTTT. Its translation is CASSGVQGADYYQPQHF.

The J gene is TRBJ2-1, the V gene TRBV2, with D perhaps TRBD1 (6 bases). Germline V gene lookup returns CDR1 SNHLY and CDR2 FYNNEI. The ends were cut back, 5 bases at V and 0 bases at J, with 23 bases in the middle. The CDR3 sequence is 19 residues long. Here the CDR3 DNA reads TGTGCCAGCAGTCCTTGGGAAGGGGGTCGGCGCCGCTCCTACAATGAGCAGTTCTTC. It specifies CASSPWEGGRRRSYNEQFF.

The V gene is TRBV10-3, the J gene TRBJ1-2; TRBD1 matches 9 bases. V trimming: 5 bases; J trimming: 4 bases; junction bases outside the gene matches: 11. Germline CDR1 and CDR2: ENHRY and SYGVKD. The CDR3 has 16 residues. The CDR3 loop is CAISPGEGQGGYGYTF. CDR3 nucleotides: TGTGCCATCAGTCCGGGGGAGGGACAGGGAGGCTATGGCTACACCTTC.

This clone was counted a single time. The chain combines TRBV7-3 with TRBJ2-7; no clear D. The germline V gene has CDR1 SGHTA and CDR2 FQGTGA. V lost 1 base and J lost 5, with 12 bases in between. The CDR3 spans 14 residues. CDR3 residues: CASSLMESADEQYF. CDR3 nucleotide sequence: TGTGCCAGCAGCTTAATGGAGTCGGCGGACGAGCAGTACTTC.

The chain uses TRBV6-9 and TRBJ1-1, with D tentatively TRBD1 (6 bases). Trimming removed 8 bases at V and 9 bases at J, with 22 bases between. The CDR3 totals 14 residues. Germline CDR1 is MNHGY and CDR2 is SVAAGI. CDR3 loop: CASPPRDNFSKAFF. The CDR3 nucleotides are TGTGCCAGCCCCCCCCGGGACAACTTCTCTAAAGCTTTCTTT.

The rearrangement uses TRBV7-2 and TRBJ1-2; a possible D gene is TRBD1 (6 bases). The CDR3 is made up of 12 amino acids. Germline CDR1 is SGHTA and CDR2 is FQGNSA. Trimming removed 4 bases at V and 8 bases at J, with 11 bases between. The CDR3 reads CASSWRTDGYTF. In nucleotides, the CDR3 is TGTGCCAGCAGCTGGAGGACAGACGGCTACACCTTC.

The rearrangement links TRBV5-1 to TRBJ2-7, with D maybe TRBD1 (6 bases). This CDR3 region has 13 residues. Between the trimmed V and J ends, which lost 9 bases and 7 bases, there was a span of 20 bases. Germline V lookup: CDR1 SGHRS, CDR2 YFSETQ. CDR3 protein: CATAVGSGEEQYF. The CDR3 DNA reads as TGCGCCACCGCTGTAGGCTCAGGGGAGGAGCAGTACTTC.

This chain uses TRBV6-4 with TRBJ1-2; no clear D. In germline, CDR1 is MRHNA, CDR2 SNTAGT. The ends were cut back, 4 bases at V and 6 bases at J, with 12 bases in the middle. CDR3 length equals 13 residues. CDR3 loop: CASSGPGVNGYTF. In DNA form, the CDR3 reads TGTGCCAGCAGTGGTCCGGGTGTTAATGGCTACACCTTC.

The rearrangement joins TRBV27 to TRBJ2-5; 8 nucleotides agree with TRBD1. This CDR3 is built from 14 residues. Trimming took 8 bases from V and 4 from J; bases not matched to a gene: 9. Germline V lookup: CDR1 MNHEY, CDR2 SMNVEV (reference sequence). CDR3 loop: CASSAQGAGETQYF. The CDR3, as DNA: TGTGCCAGCTCTGCCCAGGGGGCCGGAGAGACCCAGTACTTC.

The rearrangement links TRBV5-5 to TRBJ1-5; D is undetermined. With 4 bases removed from V and 7 bases from J, the gap between germline ends came to 9 bases. The CDR3 is 12 residues long. The germline gives CDR1 SGHKS, CDR2 YYEKEE (reference sequence). The CDR3 loop reads CASSLDLQPQHF. DNA of the CDR3: TGTGCCAGCAGCCTGGATCTCCAGCCCCAGCATTTT.

This chain links TRBV28 with TRBJ1-1; 7 nucleotides line up with TRBD1. Per the germline V gene, CDR1 is MDHEN and CDR2 is SYDVKM. The CDR3 has 14 amino acids. V lost 6 bases, J lost 7 bases, and 11 bases stayed unmatched. This CDR3 is CASRKQGRGSEAFF. DNA for the CDR3: TGTGCCAGCAGAAAACAGGGGCGGGGTAGTGAAGCTTTCTTT.

This clone was seen once. The rearrangement joins TRBV28 to TRBJ2-7, with TRBD2 as a possible D gene (6 bases). Trimming shortened V by 2 bases and J by 5 bases, and 13 bases separated the two germline ends. The CDR3 runs to 14 residues. CDR1 MDHEN and CDR2 SYDVKM come from the germline V gene. The CDR3 DNA follows: TGTGCCAGCAGTTTAGCCCGGGACTCTAACGAGCAGTACTTC. It yields the protein CASSLARDSNEQYF.

CDR3 region: CASGLVLTGTSGRLYEQYF. The CDR3 nucleotides are TGTGCTAGTGGTTTGGTCCTTACTGGGACTAGCGGGAGGCTCTACGAGCAGTACTTC. The V and J genes are TRBV12-5 and TRBJ2-7; the match to TRBD2 covers 15 bases. Trimming at V came to 0 bases and at J to 3 bases, leaving 9 bases not matched to a gene. This CDR3 spans 19 amino acids. Per germline, CDR1 LGHNT and CDR2 FRNRAP. Based on the CDR3 plus reference TRBV12-5 and TRBJ2-7, the full variable domain is DARVTQTPRHKVTEMGQEVTMRCQPILGHNTVFWYRQTMMQGLELLAYFRNRAPLDDSGMPKDRFSAEMPDATLATLKIQPSEPRDSAVYFCASGLVLTGTSGRLYEQYFGPGTRLTVT.

CDR3 residues: CASSQGTVDQPQHF. In nucleotides, the CDR3 is TGCGCCAGCAGCCAAGGGACAGTAGATCAGCCCCAGCATTTT. The J gene is TRBJ1-5, the V gene TRBV4-3; D is possibly TRBD1 (6 bases). Trimming stripped 1 base from V and 5 bases from J, with 9 bases between. The CDR3 covers 14 residues. Per germline, CDR1 LGHNA and CDR2 YSLEER.

The rearrangement uses TRBV5-8 and TRBJ2-7; TRBD1 is a possible D gene (6 bases). CDR1 SGHTS and CDR2 YDEGEE come from the germline V gene. The CDR3 runs to 14 residues. V shed 4 bases and J shed 3 bases, with 14 bases lying between them. The chain's CDR3 is CASSLVWTVYEQYF. The CDR3 DNA sequence: TGTGCCAGCAGCCTTGTTTGGACAGTCTACGAGCAGTACTTC.

DNA for the CDR3: TGCGCCAGCAGCTTGGGACAGGGGAGCTCTGGGGCCAACGTCCTGACTTTC. This translates into CASSLGQGSSGANVLTF. J is TRBJ2-6 and V is TRBV5-1; 8 bases map to TRBD1. V lost 0 bases, J lost 0 bases, and 2 bases stayed unmatched. CDR1 SGHRS and CDR2 YFSETQ come from the germline V gene. This CDR3 is 17 amino acids long.

This chain uses TRBV27 with TRBJ2-3; D is unresolved. Trimming took 2 bases from V and 6 from J, leaving 9 bases between them. The CDR3 runs 13 residues. Germline V gene sequence: CDR1 MNHEY, CDR2 SMNVEV (reference sequence). CDR3 DNA: TGTGCCAGCAGTTTAGCAGGATTGGATACGCAGTATTTT. Its translation is CASSLAGLDTQYF.

This clone was found once. The chain joins TRBV7-8 to TRBJ2-1, with 10 positions matching TRBD1. Per germline, CDR1 SGHVS and CDR2 FQNEAQ. Trimming removed 3 bases from V and 7 bases from J; junction bases left unmatched: 6. The CDR3 is made up of 15 amino acids. CDR3 sequence (DNA): TGTGCCAGCAGCTTCACGAGGACAGGGGGTAATGAGCAGTTCTTC. It specifies CASSFTRTGGNEQFF.

The chain couples TRBV28 to TRBJ2-7; 13 bases are shared with TRBD2. CDR1 and CDR2 (germline): MDHEN, SYDVKM. CDR3 length equals 16 residues. V lost 5 bases and J lost 2; bases outside the gene matches: 6. CDR3 protein: CASSHRLAGGTYEQYF. Written as DNA, the CDR3 is TGTGCCAGCAGTCACCGACTAGCGGGAGGAACCTACGAGCAGTACTTC.

The chain employs TRBV30 and TRBJ1-5; 7 bases fit TRBD1. The V and J ends lost 4 bases and 0 bases, in that order; junction bases with no gene match: 6. Germline V gene lookup returns CDR1 GTSNPN and CDR2 SVGIG (reference sequence). The CDR3 length is 15 residues. The CDR3 DNA follows: TGTGCCTGGACCCAGGGGGGTCTTAGCAATCAGCCCCAGCATTTT. Translating gives CAWTQGGLSNQPQHF.

DNA of the CDR3: TGCGCCAGCAGCTCCGGGACCCAGGGGTCCGATACGCAGTATTTT. Its translation: CASSSGTQGSDTQYF. The gene calls are TRBV5-1 and TRBJ2-3, with TRBD1 as a possible D gene (6 bases). This CDR3 comprises 15 residues. With 3 bases removed from V and 6 bases from J, the gap between germline ends came to 17 bases. From germline, CDR1 is SGHRS and CDR2 YFSETQ.

The J gene is TRBJ2-2, the V gene TRBV27; D call uncertain. The V end lost 6 bases, the J end lost 1 base, and 15 bases lay between the germline ends. This CDR3 contains 16 residues. CDR1 and CDR2 (germline): MNHEY, SMNVEV (reference sequence). CDR3 coding DNA: TGTGCCAGCAGGAACCAAATGACTTTGAACACCGGGGAGCTGTTTTTT. Its protein is CASRNQMTLNTGELFF.

In this sample, this clone turned up once. The gene calls are TRBV7-2 and TRBJ1-4; no clear D gene. Trimming cost V 2 bases and J 7 bases, with 14 bases left between them. The CDR3 is made up of 15 amino acids. Germline V gene data show CDR1 as SGHTA and CDR2 as FQGNSA. The chain's CDR3 is CASSLQSGRGEKLFF. The DNA for the CDR3 is TGTGCCAGCAGCTTACAGTCCGGGCGGGGTGAAAAACTGTTTTTT.

The chain uses TRBV29-1 and TRBJ2-5; 7 bases map to TRBD2. The CDR3 extends over 13 amino acids. V shed 2 bases and J 7 bases; nucleotides not matched to a gene: 7. CDR1 is SQVTM, CDR2 ANQGSEA, per germline. CDR3 loop: CSVERDYSGTQYF. Written as DNA, the CDR3 is TGCAGCGTTGAAAGGGACTACAGTGGGACCCAGTACTTC. Supplemented by reference TRBV29-1 and TRBJ2-5, the full variable domain reads SAVISQKPSRDICQRGTSLTIQCQVDSQVTMMFWYRQQPGQSLTLIATANQGSEATYESGFVIDKFPISRPNLTFSTLTVSNMSPEDSSIYLCSVERDYSGTQYFGPGTRLLVL.

J is TRBJ2-1 and V is TRBV11-3, with 7 bases lining up with TRBD1. CDR3 length equals 18 residues. Germline values: CDR1 SGHNT, CDR2 YENEEA. Losses at the gene ends were 2 bases for V and 0 bases for J; bases not matched to a gene: 10. CDR3 DNA: TGTGCCAGCAGCTTAAGGGGGCTAGGAGTACCCTCCTACAATGAGCAGTTCTTC. This encodes CASSLRGLGVPSYNEQFF. The full variable domain, rest sourced from reference TRBV11-3 and TRBJ2-1, is EAGVVQSPRYKIIEKKQPVAFWCNPISGHNTLYWYLQNLGQGPELLIRYENEEAVDDSQLPKDRFSAERLKGVDSTLKIQPAELGDSAVYLCASSLRGLGVPSYNEQFFGPGTRLTVL.